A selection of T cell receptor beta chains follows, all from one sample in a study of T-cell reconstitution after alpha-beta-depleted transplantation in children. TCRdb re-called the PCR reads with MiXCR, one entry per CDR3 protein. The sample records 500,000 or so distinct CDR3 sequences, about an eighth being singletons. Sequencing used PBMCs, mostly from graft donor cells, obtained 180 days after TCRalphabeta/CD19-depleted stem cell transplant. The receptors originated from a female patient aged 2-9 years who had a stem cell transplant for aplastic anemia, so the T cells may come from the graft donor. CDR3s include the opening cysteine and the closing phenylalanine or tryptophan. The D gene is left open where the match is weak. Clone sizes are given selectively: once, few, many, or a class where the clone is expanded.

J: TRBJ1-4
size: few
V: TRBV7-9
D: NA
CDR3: CASSLVTWKLFF
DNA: TGTGCCAGCAGCTTAGTTACCTGGAAACTGTTTTTT

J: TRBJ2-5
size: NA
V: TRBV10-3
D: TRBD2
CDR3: CAISELASGRPVAAQYF
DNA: TGTGCCATCAGTGAGTTGGCTAGCGGGAGACCCGTGGCGGCCCAGTACTTC

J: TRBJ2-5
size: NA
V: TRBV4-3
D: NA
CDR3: CASSIGHPGETQYF
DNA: TGCGCCAGCAGCATTGGACACCCGGGGGAGACCCAGTACTTC

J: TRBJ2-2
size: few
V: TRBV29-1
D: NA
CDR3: CSALGRLPNTGELFF
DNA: TGCAGCGCCTTGGGGCGACTGCCGAACACCGGGGAGCTGTTTTTT

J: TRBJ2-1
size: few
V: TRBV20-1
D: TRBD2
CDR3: CSARGTSGSIEQFF
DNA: TGCAGTGCTAGGGGAACTAGCGGGAGTATTGAGCAGTTCTTC

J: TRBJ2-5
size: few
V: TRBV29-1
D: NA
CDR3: CSVVGMDAGETQYF
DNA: TGCAGCGTTGTGGGCATGGATGCAGGAGAGACCCAGTACTTC

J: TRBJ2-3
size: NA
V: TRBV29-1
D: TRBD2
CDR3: CSVEGLAGLDTQYF
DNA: TGCAGCGTTGAGGGACTAGCGGGATTAGATACGCAGTATTTT

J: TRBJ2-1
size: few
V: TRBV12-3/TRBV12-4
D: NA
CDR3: CASSLRVGHGTPSSYNEQFF
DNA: TGTGCCAGCAGTTTGAGGGTGGGACACGGGACCCCCAGCTCCTACAATGAGCAGTTCTTC

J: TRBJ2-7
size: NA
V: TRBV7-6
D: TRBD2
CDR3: CASSPIAGTYEQYF
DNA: TGTGCCAGCAGCCCGATAGCGGGAACCTACGAGCAGTACTTC

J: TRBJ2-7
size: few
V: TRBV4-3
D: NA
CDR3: CASSQYIFYEQYF
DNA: TGCGCCAGCAGCCAATACATTTTCTACGAGCAGTACTTC

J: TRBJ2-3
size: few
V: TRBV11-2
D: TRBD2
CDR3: CASSFDYQRGGRNTQYF
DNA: TGTGCCAGCAGCTTCGATTATCAGCGGGGGGGAAGGAATACGCAGTATTTT

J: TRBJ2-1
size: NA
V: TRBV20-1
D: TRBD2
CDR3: CSPRGLAGYNEQFF
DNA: TGCAGTCCTAGAGGACTAGCGGGCTACAATGAGCAGTTCTTC

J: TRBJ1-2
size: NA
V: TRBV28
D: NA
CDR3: CASSFGQLNYGYTF
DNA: TGTGCCAGCAGTTTCGGGCAGCTTAACTATGGCTACACCTTC

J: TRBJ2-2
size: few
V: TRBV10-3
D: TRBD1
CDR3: CAINTGQRNTGELFF
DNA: TGTGCCATCAACACGGGACAGAGGAACACCGGGGAGCTGTTTTTT

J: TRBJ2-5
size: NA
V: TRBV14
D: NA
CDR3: CASSQMVGSEETQYF
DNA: TGTGCCAGCAGCCAAATGGTTGGCAGCGAAGAGACCCAGTACTTC

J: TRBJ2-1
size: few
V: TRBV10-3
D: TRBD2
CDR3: CAISDPGTSRYNEQFF
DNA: TGTGCCATCAGTGACCCCGGGACTAGCAGATACAATGAGCAGTTCTTC

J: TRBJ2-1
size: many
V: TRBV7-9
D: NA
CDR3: CASSWRGGQFF
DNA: TGTGCCAGCAGCTGGCGGGGCGGGCAGTTCTTC

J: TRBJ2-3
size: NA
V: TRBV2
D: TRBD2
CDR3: CASSGGRGSDTQYF
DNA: TGTGCCAGCAGTGGCGGGAGAGGCTCAGATACGCAGTATTTT

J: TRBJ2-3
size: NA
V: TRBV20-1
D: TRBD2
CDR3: CSASSGVRWTDTQYF
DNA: TGCAGTGCGAGTAGCGGGGTAAGATGGACAGATACGCAGTATTTT

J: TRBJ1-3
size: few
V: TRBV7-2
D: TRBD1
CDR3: CASSLTPHRGGNTIYF
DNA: TGTGCCAGCAGCTTGACCCCCCACAGGGGTGGAAACACCATATATTTT

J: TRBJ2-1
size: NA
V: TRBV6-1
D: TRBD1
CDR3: CASSPTGVQGGEQFF
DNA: TGTGCCAGCAGTCCCACAGGGGTTCAGGGCGGTGAGCAGTTCTTC

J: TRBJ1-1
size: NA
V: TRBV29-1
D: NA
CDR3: CSVEVRSRTEAFF
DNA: TGCAGCGTTGAAGTAAGGTCCCGAACTGAAGCTTTCTTT